A single sample gave rise to the 5 T cell receptor beta chains below, sequenced in a study of CD8+ T cells in alopecia areata (dated by TCRdb to 2017 to 2018). Library preparation employed the immunoSEQ multiplex PCR assay. RNA was extracted from all samples and reverse transcribed into cDNA as template for TCR sequencing. The table comes from immuneACCESS by way of TCRdb, which keeps in-frame sequences with V and J called. Part of the clones is missing from these tables; in studies checked, under half for an unresolved V gene and the rest for unknown reasons. For this sample there are 170,000 or so clones; around 60% appear just once. The ten largest clones represent roughly 13% of the sample. The intended sense of this specimen's time point label: about 25 weeks on oral tofacitinib. The sample's treatment or condition label is to be understood as: oral pan-JAK inhibitor, 5-10 mg twice daily. Sample: CD8+ T cells sorted from blood, taken at week 24, from a patient treated with tofacitinib. The receptors stem from a human donor with alopecia areata.

This clone was recorded once. Other DNA sequences in the same sample also yield this CDR3. The rearrangement links TRBV4-1 to TRBJ1-5; perhaps TRBD1 as D (6 bases). This CDR3 contains 17 residues. Germline V CDR1 and CDR2: MGHRA, YSYEKL. V was cut by 0 bases and J by 0 bases, with 12 bases left in between. The CDR3 spells CASSQDWTDYSNQPQHF. CDR3 nucleotide sequence: TGCGCCAGCAGCCAAGATTGGACAGACTATAGCAATCAGCCCCAGCATTTT.

This chain links TRBV6-5 with TRBJ2-7; 9 nucleotides match TRBD1. The germline V gene encodes CDR1 MNHEY and CDR2 SVGAGI. V dropped 4 bases and J dropped 5; count of bases not matched to a gene: 12. The CDR3 length is 16 residues. Written as DNA, the CDR3 is TGTGCCAGCAGTTTTTCGGACAGGGGATCGAAAAACGAGCAGTACTTC. Its translation is CASSFSDRGSKNEQYF.

This rearrangement joins TRBV6-1 to TRBJ1-2; possibly TRBD1 for D (5 bases). In germline, CDR1 is MNHNS, CDR2 SASEGT. V lost 6 bases and J 6 bases, leaving 26 bases between the germline ends. The CDR3 is 17 amino acids. DNA of the CDR3: TGTGCCAGCAGAGAAAGCAAGACCCCAGGGCGAGGGGATGGCTACACCTTC. It is translated as CASRESKTPGRGDGYTF.

Here the CDR3 DNA reads TGTGCCAGCAGTTTAGTTAGTTATAATTCACCCCTCCACTTT. It yields the protein CASSLVSYNSPLHF. V gene TRBV27 combines with J gene TRBJ1-6; D uncertain. Trimming removed 2 bases from V and 4 bases from J, with 6 bases in between. Per germline, CDR1 MNHEY and CDR2 SMNVEV (reference sequence). CDR3 length: 14 residues.

This chain links TRBV7-9 with TRBJ2-7; the D gene could be TRBD1 or TRBD2 (6 bases each). With 5 bases removed from V and 6 bases from J, the gap between germline ends came to 14 bases. Germline values: CDR1 SEHNR, CDR2 FQNEAQ (reference sequence). The CDR3 sequence is 13 residues long. This chain's CDR3 is CASSAIGGGEQYF. The CDR3 DNA follows: TGTGCCAGCAGCGCCATCGGAGGGGGCGAGCAGTACTTC.